This T cell receptor beta chain was recorded in a study of metastatic and nonmetastatic thyroid tumors. Per germline, CDR1 ENHRY and CDR2 SYGVKD. With 10 bases removed from V and 0 bases from J, the gap between germline ends came to 20 bases. This CDR3 contains 16 residues. All patients were treatment-naive before thyroid surgery. In the study's own analysis: In papillary thyroid cancer, a distant-metastasis classifier was built using CDR3 differences across clinicopathological groups. TCRdb redid the clone calls on the PCR reads using MiXCR. For this entry, the V and J calls and clone size follow TCRdb and not the study's own pipeline. The sample holds approximately 44,000 clones, 24% seen once.

The specimen sequenced was tumor tissue. The clonotype originates from a female donor with papillary thyroid cancer or a benign thyroid nodule (not recorded which). Some clones in this sample may be carry-over from other donors' samples. This chain uses TRBV10-3 with TRBJ2-3; D is possibly TRBD2 (5 bases). CDR3 sequence (DNA): TGTGCCAACGGTACTAACGGGCGGACTAGCACAGATACGCAGTATTTT. Translation: CANGTNGRTSTDTQYF.